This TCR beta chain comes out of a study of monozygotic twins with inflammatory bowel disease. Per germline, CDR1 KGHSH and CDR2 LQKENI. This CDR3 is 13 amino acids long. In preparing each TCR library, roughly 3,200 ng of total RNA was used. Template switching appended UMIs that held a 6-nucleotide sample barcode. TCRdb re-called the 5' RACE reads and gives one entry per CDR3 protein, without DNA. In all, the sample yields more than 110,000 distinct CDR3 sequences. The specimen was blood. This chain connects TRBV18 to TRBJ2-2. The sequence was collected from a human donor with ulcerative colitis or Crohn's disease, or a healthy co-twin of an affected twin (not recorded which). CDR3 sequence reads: CASSQTATGELFF.